This T cell receptor beta chain was retrieved from a study of blood T cell repertoires in COVID-19. Overall study: COVID-19 samples collected from the United States, Italy and Spain covered acute and convalescent phases. Nucleic acid was either cDNA or gDNA, and it came from T cells, B-cell-depleted T cells, or PBMCs.

Clones were read by immunoSEQ multiplex PCR, and TCRdb kept only the in-frame ones, dropping some. This table has 130,000 to 150,000 clones, approximately 88% appearing once. This clone occurred once. The CDR3 totals 14 residues. The germline CDR1 and CDR2 sequences are MNHEY and SVGAGI. With V trimmed by 6 bases and J by 7 bases, 11 bases remained unmatched. The receptor was isolated from a woman in her forties or fifties with acute or convalescent COVID-19. Source material: peripheral blood. V usage is TRBV6-5 and J usage is TRBJ2-7; TRBD2 aligns across 8 bases. The CDR3 sequence is CASRPTSGHREQYF. CDR3 DNA: TGTGCCAGCAGACCTACTAGCGGACACAGGGAGCAGTACTTC.